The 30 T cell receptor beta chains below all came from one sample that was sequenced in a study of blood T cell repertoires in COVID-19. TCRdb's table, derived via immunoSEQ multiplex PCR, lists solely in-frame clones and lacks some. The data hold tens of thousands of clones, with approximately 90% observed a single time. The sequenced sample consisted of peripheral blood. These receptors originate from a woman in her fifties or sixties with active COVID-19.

CDR3 protein: CASSQVTRSDTQYF. The DNA for the CDR3 is TGCGCCAGCAGCCAAGTTACGCGCTCAGATACGCAGTATTTT. This chain links TRBV4-1 with TRBJ2-3; D remains unclear. V lost 1 base and J lost 4, with 9 bases in between. This CDR3 contains 14 residues. The germline gives CDR1 MGHRA, CDR2 YSYEKL.

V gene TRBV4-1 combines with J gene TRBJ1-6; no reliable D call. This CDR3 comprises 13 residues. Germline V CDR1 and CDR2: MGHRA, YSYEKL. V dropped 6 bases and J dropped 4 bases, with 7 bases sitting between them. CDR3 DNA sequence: TGCGCCAGCAGGGAGGAGTATAATTCACCCCTCCACTTT. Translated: CASREEYNSPLHF.

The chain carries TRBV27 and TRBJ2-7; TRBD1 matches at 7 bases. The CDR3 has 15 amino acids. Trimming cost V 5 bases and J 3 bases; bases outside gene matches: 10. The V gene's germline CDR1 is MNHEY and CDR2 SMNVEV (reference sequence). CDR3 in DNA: TGTGCCAGCAGTGAACAGGGGAAAAGCTACTACGAGCAGTACTTC. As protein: CASSEQGKSYYEQYF.

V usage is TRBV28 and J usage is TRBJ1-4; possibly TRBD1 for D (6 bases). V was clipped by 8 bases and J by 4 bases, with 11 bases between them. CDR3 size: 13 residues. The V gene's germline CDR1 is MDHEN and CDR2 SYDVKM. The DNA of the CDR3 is TGTGCCAGCCTCGACAGGAATAATGAAAAACTGTTTTTT. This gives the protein CASLDRNNEKLFF.

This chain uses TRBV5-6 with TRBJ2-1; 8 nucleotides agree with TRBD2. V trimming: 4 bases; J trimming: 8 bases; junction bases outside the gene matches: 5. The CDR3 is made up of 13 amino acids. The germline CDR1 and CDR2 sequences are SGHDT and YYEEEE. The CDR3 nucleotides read TGTGCCAGCAGCCTTTGGACTAGCCATGAGCAGTTCTTC. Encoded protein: CASSLWTSHEQFF.

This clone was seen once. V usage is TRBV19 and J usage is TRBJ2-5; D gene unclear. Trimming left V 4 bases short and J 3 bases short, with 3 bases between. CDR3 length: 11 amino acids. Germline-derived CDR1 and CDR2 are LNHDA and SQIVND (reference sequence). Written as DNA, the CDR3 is TGTGCCAGTAGTACCAAAGAGACCCAGTACTTC. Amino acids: CASSTKETQYF.

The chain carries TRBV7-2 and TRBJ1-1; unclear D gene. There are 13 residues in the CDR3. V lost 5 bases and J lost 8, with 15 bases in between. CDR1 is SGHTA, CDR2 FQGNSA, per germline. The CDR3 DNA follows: TGTGCCAGCAGCCCCCGACGGAGACTCGAAGCTTTCTTT. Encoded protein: CASSPRRRLEAFF.

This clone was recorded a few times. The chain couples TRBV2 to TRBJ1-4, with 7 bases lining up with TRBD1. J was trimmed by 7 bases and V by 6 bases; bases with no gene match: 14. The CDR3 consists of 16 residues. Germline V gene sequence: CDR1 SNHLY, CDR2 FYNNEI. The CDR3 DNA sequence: TGTGCCAGCAGCACACCAAGACAGGGCTTGCGTGAAAAACTGTTTTTT. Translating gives CASSTPRQGLREKLFF.

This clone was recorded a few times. CDR3 residues: CASSLIVGGLGTEAFF. In DNA, the CDR3 is TGCGCCAGCAGCTTGATTGTTGGAGGATTGGGGACTGAAGCTTTCTTT. The genes are TRBV5-1 and TRBJ1-1; the D is unclear. Germline-derived CDR1 and CDR2 are SGHRS and YFSETQ. CDR3 length equals 16 residues. The germline V and J ends were trimmed by 1 base and 5 bases, with 18 bases remaining between them.

CDR3 protein: CASKVTSGGLGELFF. CDR3 nucleotides: TGTGCCAGCAAAGTGACTAGCGGGGGCTTGGGGGAGCTGTTTTTT. The rearrangement uses TRBV28 and TRBJ2-2; TRBD2 aligns across 12 bases. The CDR3 consists of 15 residues. The germline gives CDR1 MDHEN, CDR2 SYDVKM. V was pared by 7 bases and J by 8 bases, with 8 bases of the junction left unmatched.

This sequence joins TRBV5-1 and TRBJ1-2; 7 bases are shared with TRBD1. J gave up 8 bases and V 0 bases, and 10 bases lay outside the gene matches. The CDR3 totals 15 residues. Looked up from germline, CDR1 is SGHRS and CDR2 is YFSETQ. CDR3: CASSLAGQIYGGYTF. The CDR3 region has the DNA TGCGCCAGCAGCTTGGCGGGACAGATCTATGGCGGCTACACCTTC.

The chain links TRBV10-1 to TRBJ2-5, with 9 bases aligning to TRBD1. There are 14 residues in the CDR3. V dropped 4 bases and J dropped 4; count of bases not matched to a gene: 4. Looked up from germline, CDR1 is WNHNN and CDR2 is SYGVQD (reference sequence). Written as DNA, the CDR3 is TGCGCCAGCAGTGGGGACAGGGTCGGAGAGACCCAGTACTTC. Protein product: CASSGDRVGETQYF.

The CDR3: CATSRIRTGTDTQYF. The CDR3 bases are TGTGCCACCAGCAGAATTCGGACAGGAACAGATACGCAGTATTTT. This chain uses TRBV15 with TRBJ2-3; TRBD1 aligns across 7 bases. V shed 2 bases, J shed 3 bases, and the junction held 5 bases outside the gene matches. CDR1 LNHNV and CDR2 YYDKDF come from the germline V gene (reference sequence). This CDR3 contains 15 residues.

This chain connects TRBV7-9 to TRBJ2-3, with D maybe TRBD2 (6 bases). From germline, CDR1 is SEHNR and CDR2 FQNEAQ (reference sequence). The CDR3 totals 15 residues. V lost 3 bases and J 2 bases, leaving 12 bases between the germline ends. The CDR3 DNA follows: TGTGCCAGCAGCTTTGGGGGACTTACCACAGATACGCAGTATTTT. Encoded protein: CASSFGGLTTDTQYF.

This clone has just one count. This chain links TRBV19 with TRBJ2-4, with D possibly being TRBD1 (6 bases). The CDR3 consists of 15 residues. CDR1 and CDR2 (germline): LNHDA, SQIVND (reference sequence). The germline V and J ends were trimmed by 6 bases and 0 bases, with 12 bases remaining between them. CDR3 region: CASSRDIQAKNIQYF. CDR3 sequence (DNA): TGTGCCAGTAGCCGGGACATTCAAGCCAAAAACATTCAGTACTTC. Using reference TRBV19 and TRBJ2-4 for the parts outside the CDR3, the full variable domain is DGGITQSPKYLFRKEGQNVTLSCEQNLNHDAMYWYRQDPGQGLRLIYYSQIVNDFQKGDIAEGYSVSREKKESFPLTVTSAQKNPTAFYLCASSRDIQAKNIQYFGAGTRLSVL.

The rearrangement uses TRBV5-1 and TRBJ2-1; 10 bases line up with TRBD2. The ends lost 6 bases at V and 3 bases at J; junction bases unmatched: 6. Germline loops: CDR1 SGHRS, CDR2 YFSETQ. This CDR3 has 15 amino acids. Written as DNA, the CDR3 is TGCGCCAGCAAATACCTAGCGGGGGTCTACAATGAGCAGTTCTTC. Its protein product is CASKYLAGVYNEQFF.

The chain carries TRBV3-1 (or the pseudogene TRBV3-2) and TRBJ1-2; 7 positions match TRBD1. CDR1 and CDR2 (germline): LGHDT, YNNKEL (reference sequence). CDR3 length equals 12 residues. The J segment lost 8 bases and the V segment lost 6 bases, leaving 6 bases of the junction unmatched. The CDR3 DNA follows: TGTGCCAGCAGTAGACAGGGATTAGGCTACACCTTC. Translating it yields CASSRQGLGYTF.

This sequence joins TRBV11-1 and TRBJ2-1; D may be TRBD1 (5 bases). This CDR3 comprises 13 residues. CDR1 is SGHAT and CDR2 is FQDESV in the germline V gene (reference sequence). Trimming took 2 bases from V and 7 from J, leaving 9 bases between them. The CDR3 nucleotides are TGTGCCAGCAGCTTAAGTAGGGGAAATGAGCAGTTCTTC. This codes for CASSLSRGNEQFF.

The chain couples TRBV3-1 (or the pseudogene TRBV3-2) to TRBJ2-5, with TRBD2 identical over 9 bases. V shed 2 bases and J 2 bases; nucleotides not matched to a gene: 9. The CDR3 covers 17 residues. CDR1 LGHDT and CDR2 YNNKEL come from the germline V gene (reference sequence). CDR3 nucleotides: TGTGCCAGCAGCCAAAGACTCGGGACTAGCCCACAAGAGACCCAGTACTTC. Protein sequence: CASSQRLGTSPQETQYF.

CDR3 sequence (DNA): TGCGCCAGCAGCTTGGGGGCCCGGACTAGCTACGAGCAGTACTTC. It yields the protein CASSLGARTSYEQYF. The V and J genes are TRBV5-1 and TRBJ2-7, with 7 bases that match TRBD2. Trimming removed 0 bases from V and 3 bases from J; junction bases left unmatched: 6. The CDR3 is made up of 15 amino acids. The germline V gene encodes CDR1 SGHRS and CDR2 YFSETQ.

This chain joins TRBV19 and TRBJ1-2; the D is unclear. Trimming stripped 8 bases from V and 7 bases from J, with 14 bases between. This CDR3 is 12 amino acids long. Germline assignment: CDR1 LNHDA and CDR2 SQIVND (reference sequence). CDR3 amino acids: CASSSGLGGYTF. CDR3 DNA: TGTGCCAGTTCCTCAGGCCTCGGTGGCTACACCTTC.

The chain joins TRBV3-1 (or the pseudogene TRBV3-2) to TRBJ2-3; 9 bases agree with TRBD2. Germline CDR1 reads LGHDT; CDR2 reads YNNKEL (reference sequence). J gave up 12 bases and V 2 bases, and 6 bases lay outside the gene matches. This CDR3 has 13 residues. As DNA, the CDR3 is TGTGCCAGCAGCCAAACCCTAGCGGGAATTCAGTATTTT. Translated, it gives CASSQTLAGIQYF.

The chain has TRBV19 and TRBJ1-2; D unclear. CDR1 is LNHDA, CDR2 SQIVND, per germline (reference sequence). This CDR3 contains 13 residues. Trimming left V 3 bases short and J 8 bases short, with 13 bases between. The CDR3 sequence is CASSISAAIGYTF. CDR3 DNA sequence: TGTGCCAGTAGTATTAGCGCAGCTATCGGCTACACCTTC.

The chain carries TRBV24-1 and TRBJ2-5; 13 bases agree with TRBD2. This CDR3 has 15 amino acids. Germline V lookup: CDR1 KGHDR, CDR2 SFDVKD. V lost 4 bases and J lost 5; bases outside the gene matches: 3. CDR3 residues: CATSEWTSGSETQYF. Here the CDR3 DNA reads TGTGCCACCAGTGAATGGACTAGCGGGAGTGAGACCCAGTACTTC.

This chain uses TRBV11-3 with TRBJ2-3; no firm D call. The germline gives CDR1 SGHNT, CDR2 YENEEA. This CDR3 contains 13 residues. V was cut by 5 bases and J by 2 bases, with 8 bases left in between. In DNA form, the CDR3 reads TGTGCCAGCAGCCCTAGACCCACAGATACGCAGTATTTT. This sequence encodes CASSPRPTDTQYF.

CDR3 region: CASSLRRGGTDTQYF. In DNA, the CDR3 is TGTGCCAGCAGCTTACGCAGGGGTGGGACAGATACGCAGTATTTT. The chain carries TRBV7-2 and TRBJ2-3; a weak D match, TRBD1 (6 bases). Trimming cost V 2 bases and J 3 bases, with 12 bases left between them. The CDR3 consists of 15 residues. Germline lookup yields CDR1 SGHTA and CDR2 FQGNSA.

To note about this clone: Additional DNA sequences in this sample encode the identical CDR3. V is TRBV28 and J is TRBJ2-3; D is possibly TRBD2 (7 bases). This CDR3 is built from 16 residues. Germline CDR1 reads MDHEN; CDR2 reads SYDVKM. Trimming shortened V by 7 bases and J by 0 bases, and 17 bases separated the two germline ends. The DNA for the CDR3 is TGTGCCAGCAAGGGGGGGGACCGTCTTAGCACAGATACGCAGTATTTT. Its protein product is CASKGGDRLSTDTQYF.

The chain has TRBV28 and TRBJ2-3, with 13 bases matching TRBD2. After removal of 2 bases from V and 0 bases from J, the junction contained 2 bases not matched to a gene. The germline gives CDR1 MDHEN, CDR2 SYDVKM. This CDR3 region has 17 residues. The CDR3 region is CASSLGLAGDSTDTQYF. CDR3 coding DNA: TGTGCCAGCAGTTTAGGACTAGCGGGAGACAGCACAGATACGCAGTATTTT. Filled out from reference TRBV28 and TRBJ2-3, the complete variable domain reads DVKVTQSSRYLVKRTGEKVFLECVQDMDHENMFWYRQDPGLGLRLIYFSYDVKMKEKGDIPEGYSVSREKKERFSLILESASTNQTSMYLCASSLGLAGDSTDTQYFGPGTRLTVL.

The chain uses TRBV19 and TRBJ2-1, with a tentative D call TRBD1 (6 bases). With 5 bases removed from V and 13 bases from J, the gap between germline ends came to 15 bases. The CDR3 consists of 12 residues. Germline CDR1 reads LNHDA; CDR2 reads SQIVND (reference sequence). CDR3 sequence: CASSDYSGHQFF. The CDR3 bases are TGTGCCAGTAGTGATTACTCGGGACACCAGTTCTTC.

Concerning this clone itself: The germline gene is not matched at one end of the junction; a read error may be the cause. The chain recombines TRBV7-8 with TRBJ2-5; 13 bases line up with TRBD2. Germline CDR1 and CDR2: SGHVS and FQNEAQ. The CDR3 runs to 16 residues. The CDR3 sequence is CASSLGTSGRREAQYF. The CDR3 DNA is TGTGCCAGCAGCTTAGGGACTAGCGGGAGAAGAGAGGCCCAGTACTTC. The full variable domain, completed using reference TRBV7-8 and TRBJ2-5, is GAGVSQSPRYKVAKRGQDVALRCDPISGHVSLFWYQQALGQGPEFLTYFQNEAQLDKSGLPSDRFFAERPEGSVSTLKIQRTQQEDSAVYLCASSLGTSGRREAQYFGPGTRLLVL.